Each of the 2 T cell receptor beta chains below was sequenced from the same sample in a study of graft-versus-host responses after intestinal transplantation listed by TCRdb under 2021. Libraries were made using the immunoSEQ multiplex PCR assay. This is the immuneACCESS table as TCRdb keeps it, with only in-frame sequences that have V and J called. A part of the clones is gone; compared with another copy, unresolved V genes explain less than half, and the rest is unexplained. The sample profile shows 85,000 to 110,000 clones; under 95% of them were found once. Roughly 1% of the sample is in the top ten clones. The sample's time point, from its label and the paper: cells obtained before transplantation from donor or recipient. No cognate antigen is known for these TCRs. The input for sequencing was unstimulated CD8+ T cells sorted from spleen or lymph node cells, taken before intestinal transplant. Receptors originate from a human donor who received an intestinal transplant.

The chain links TRBV6-5 to TRBJ1-2; D gene ambiguous. Germline loops: CDR1 MNHEY, CDR2 SVGAGI. This CDR3 comprises 13 residues. Trimming cost V 2 bases and J 2 bases, with 6 bases left between them. For the CDR3, the DNA is TGTGCCAGCAGTTACCCCGGGAACTATGGCTACACCTTC. The encoded protein is CASSYPGNYGYTF.

This clone appeared once. V is TRBV5-1 and J is TRBJ1-2, with D possibly matching TRBD1 (6 bases). The germline V and J ends were trimmed by 4 bases and 3 bases, with 7 bases remaining between them. The CDR3 is made up of 12 amino acids. Looked up from germline, CDR1 is SGHRS and CDR2 is YFSETQ. CDR3 bases: TGCGCCAGCAGCGGGGGGCACTATGGCTACACCTTC. It codes for CASSGGHYGYTF.